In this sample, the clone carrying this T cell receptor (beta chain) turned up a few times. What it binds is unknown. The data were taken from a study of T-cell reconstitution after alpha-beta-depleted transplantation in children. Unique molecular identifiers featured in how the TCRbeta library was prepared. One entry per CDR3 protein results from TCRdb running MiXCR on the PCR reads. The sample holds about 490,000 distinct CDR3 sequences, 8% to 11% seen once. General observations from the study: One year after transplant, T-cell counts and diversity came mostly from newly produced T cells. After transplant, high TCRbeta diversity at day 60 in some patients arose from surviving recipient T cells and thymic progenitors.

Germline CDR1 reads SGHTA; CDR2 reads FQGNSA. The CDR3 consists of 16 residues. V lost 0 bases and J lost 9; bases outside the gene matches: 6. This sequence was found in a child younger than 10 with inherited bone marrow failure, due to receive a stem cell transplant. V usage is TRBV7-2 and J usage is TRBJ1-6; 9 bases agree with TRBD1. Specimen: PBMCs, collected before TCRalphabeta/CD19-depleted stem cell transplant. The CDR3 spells CASSLATGGVGSPLHF. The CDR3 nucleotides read TGTGCCAGCAGCTTAGCTACAGGGGGCGTGGGTTCACCCCTCCACTTT.